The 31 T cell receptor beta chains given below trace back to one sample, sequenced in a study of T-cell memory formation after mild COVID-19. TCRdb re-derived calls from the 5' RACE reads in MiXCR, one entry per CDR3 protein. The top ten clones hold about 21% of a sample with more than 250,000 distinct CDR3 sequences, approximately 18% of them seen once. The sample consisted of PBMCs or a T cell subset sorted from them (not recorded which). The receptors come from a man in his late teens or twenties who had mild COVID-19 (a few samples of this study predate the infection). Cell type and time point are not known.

This CDR3 reads CASSFRPGQRLYNEQFF. As DNA, the CDR3 is TGTGCCAGCAGCTTTCGCCCAGGACAGCGTCTATACAATGAGCAGTTCTTC. The V gene is TRBV7-9, the J gene TRBJ2-1, with D maybe TRBD1 (6 bases). This CDR3 spans 17 amino acids. The V gene's germline CDR1 is SEHNR and CDR2 FQNEAQ (reference sequence). Trimming shortened V by 3 bases and J by 4 bases, and 19 bases separated the two germline ends.

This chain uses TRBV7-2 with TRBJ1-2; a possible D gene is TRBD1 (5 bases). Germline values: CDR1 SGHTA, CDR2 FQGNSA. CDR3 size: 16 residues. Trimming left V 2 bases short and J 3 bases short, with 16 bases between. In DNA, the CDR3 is TGTGCCAGCAGCTTAAGCATGGGGACTCTTCACTATGGCTACACCTTC. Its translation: CASSLSMGTLHYGYTF. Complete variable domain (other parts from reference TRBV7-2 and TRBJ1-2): GAGVSQSPSNKVTEKGKDVELRCDPISGHTALYWYRQSLGQGLEFLIYFQGNSAPDKSGLPSDRFSAERTGGSVSTLTIQRTQQEDSAVYLCASSLSMGTLHYGYTFGSGTRLTVV.

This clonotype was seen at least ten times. The DNA for the CDR3 is TGTGCCAGCTCACTTAATCAGGGGGCGAAGTACAATGAGCAGTTCTTC. Its translation: CASSLNQGAKYNEQFF. The chain carries TRBV18 and TRBJ2-1, with 8 bases fitting TRBD1. Germline lookup yields CDR1 KGHSH and CDR2 LQKENI. The CDR3 spans 16 residues. Germline trimming cut 4 bases from V and 4 bases from J; bases unmatched to any gene: 9.

The CDR3 here is CASRLLAGGPTDTQYF. As DNA, the CDR3 is TGCGCCAGCAGGCTCCTAGCGGGGGGACCCACAGATACGCAGTATTTT. The genes are TRBV4-1 and TRBJ2-3, with 11 bases aligning to TRBD2. Germline trimming cut 6 bases from V and 2 bases from J; bases unmatched to any gene: 7. The CDR3 covers 16 residues. Germline CDR1 and CDR2: MGHRA and YSYEKL.

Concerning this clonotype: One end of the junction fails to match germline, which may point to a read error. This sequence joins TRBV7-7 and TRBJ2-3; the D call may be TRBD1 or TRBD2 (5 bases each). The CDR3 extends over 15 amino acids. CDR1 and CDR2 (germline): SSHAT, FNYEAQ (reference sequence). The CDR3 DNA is TGTGCTAGCAGCAACGGGGACGGCTACACAGATACGCAGTATTTT. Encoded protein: CASSNGDGYTDTQYF.

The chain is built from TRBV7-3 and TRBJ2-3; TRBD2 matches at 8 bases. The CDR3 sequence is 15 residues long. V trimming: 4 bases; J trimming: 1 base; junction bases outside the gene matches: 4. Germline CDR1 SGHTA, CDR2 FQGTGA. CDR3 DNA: TGTGCCAGCAGCTCCCAGCGGGGGCGCACAGATACGCAGTATTTT. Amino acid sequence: CASSSQRGRTDTQYF.

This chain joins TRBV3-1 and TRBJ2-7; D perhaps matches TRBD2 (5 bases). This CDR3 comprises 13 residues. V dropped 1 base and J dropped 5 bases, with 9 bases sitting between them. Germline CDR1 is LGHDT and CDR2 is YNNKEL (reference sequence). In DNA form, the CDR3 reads TGTGCCAGCAGCCAAGCGGGGTCTCACGAGCAGTACGTC. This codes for CASSQAGSHEQYV.

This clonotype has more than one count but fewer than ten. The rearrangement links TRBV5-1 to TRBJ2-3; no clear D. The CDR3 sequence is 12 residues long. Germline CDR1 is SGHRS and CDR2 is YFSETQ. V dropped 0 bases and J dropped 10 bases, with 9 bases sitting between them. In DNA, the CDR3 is TGCGCCAGCAGCTTGGGGCATTCCGCGCAGTATTTT. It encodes CASSLGHSAQYF.

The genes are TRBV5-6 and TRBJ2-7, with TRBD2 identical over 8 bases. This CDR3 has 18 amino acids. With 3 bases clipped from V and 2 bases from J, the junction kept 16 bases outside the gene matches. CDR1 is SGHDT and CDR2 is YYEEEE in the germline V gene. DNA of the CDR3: TGTGCCAGCAGCTCGTCCGAACCCCTAGCGGGCGTGACCTACGAGCAGTACTTC. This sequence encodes CASSSSEPLAGVTYEQYF. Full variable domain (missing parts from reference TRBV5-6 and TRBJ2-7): DAGVTQSPTHLIKTRGQQVTLRCSPKSGHDTVSWYQQALGQGPQFIFQYYEEEERQRGNFPDRFSGHQFPNYSSELNVNALLLGDSALYLCASSSSEPLAGVTYEQYFGPGTRLTVT.

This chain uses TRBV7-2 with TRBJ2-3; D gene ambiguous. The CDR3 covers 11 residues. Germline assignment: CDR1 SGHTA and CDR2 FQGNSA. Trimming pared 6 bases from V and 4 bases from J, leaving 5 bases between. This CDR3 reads CASRMADTQYF. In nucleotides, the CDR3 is TGTGCCAGCAGGATGGCAGATACGCAGTATTTT. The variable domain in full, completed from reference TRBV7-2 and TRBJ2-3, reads GAGVSQSPSNKVTEKGKDVELRCDPISGHTALYWYRQSLGQGLEFLIYFQGNSAPDKSGLPSDRFSAERTGGSVSTLTIQRTQQEDSAVYLCASRMADTQYFGPGTRLTVL.

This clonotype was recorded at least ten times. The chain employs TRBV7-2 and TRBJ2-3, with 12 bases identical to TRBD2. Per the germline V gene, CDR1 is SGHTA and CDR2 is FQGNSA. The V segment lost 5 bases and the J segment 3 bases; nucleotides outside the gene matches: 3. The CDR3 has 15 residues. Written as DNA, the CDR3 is TGTGCCAGCAGCCAGACTAGCGGGGGAACAGATACGCAGTATTTT. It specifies CASSQTSGGTDTQYF.

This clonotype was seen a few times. The chain's CDR3 is CASGLAGGRTDTQYF. The CDR3 DNA reads TGTGCCAGCGGGTTAGCGGGGGGCCGCACAGATACGCAGTATTTT. This chain uses TRBV28 with TRBJ2-3, with 10 nucleotides matching TRBD2. The CDR3 runs to 15 residues. Germline V lookup: CDR1 MDHEN, CDR2 SYDVKM. Trimming removed 8 bases from V and 1 base from J; junction bases left unmatched: 6.

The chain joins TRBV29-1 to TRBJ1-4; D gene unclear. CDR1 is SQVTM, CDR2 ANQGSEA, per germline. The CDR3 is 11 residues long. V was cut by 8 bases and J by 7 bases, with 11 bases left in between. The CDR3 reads CSSRYGEKLFF. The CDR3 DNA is TGCAGCTCTCGGTATGGTGAAAAACTGTTTTTT. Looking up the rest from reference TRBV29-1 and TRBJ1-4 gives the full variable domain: SAVISQKPSRDICQRGTSLTIQCQVDSQVTMMFWYRQQPGQSLTLIATANQGSEATYESGFVIDKFPISRPNLTFSTLTVSNMSPEDSSIYLCSSRYGEKLFFGSGTQLSVL.

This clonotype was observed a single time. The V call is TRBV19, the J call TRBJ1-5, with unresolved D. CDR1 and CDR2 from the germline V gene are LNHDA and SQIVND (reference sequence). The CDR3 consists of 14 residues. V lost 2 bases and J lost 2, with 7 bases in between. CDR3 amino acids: CASSIRQGNQPQHF. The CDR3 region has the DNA TGTGCCAGTAGTATAAGGCAGGGCAATCAGCCCCAGCATTTT.

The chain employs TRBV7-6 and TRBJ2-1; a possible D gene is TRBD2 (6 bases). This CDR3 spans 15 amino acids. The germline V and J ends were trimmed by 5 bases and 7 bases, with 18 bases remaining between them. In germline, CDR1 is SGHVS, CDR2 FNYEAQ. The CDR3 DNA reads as TGTGCCAGCAGCGAAGTAACTAGCACTGGAAATGAGCAGTTCTTC. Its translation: CASSEVTSTGNEQFF.

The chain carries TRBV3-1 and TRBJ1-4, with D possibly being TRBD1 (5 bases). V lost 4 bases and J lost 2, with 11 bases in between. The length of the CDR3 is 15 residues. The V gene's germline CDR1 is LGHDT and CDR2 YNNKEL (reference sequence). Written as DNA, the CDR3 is TGTGCCAGCAGCCGATTGAAGGGGACTAATGAAAAACTGTTTTTT. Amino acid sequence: CASSRLKGTNEKLFF.

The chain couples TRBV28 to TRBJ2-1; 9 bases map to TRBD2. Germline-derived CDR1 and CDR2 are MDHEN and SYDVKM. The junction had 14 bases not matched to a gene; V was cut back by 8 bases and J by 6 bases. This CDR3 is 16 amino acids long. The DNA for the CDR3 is TGTGCCAGCTCCGCAAGGGGGGCTAGCGGGGTCAATGAGCAGTTCTTC. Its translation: CASSARGASGVNEQFF.

Here the CDR3 DNA reads TGTGCCAGCAGTTACTTGCCGGGAGGGGGAGGAACTGAAGCTTTCTTT. It codes for CASSYLPGGGGTEAFF. V usage is TRBV6-5 and J usage is TRBJ1-1; perhaps TRBD1 as D (6 bases). CDR1 is MNHEY, CDR2 SVGAGI, per germline. The CDR3 has 16 residues. The V end was cut by 1 base, the J end by 5 bases, with 17 bases between.

The CDR3 loop reads CASSPPKLLLQQETQYF. The CDR3 nucleotides read TGTGCCAGCAGTCCCCCGAAGTTACTACTCCAACAGGAGACCCAGTACTTC. This chain joins TRBV12-3 or TRBV12-4 and TRBJ2-5; no definite D call. The CDR3 contains 17 residues. V was clipped by 5 bases and J by 5 bases, with 24 bases between them.

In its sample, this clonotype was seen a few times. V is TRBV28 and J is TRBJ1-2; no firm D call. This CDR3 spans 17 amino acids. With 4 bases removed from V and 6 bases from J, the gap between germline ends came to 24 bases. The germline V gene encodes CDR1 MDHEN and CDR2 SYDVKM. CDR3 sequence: CASSYDGGLYSLDGYTF. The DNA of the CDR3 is TGTGCCAGCAGTTACGACGGAGGACTCTATTCGCTAGATGGCTACACCTTC.

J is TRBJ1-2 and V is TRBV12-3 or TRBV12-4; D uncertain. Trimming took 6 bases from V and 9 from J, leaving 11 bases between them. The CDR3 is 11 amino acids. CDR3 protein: CASSLQLSYTF. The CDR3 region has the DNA TGTGCCAGCAGCCTTCAGCTGAGCTACACCTTC.

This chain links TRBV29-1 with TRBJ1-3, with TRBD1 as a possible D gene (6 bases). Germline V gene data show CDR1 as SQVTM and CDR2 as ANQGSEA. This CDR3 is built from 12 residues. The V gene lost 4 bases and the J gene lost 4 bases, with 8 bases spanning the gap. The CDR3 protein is CSVVQGGNTIYF. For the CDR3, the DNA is TGCAGCGTTGTACAGGGAGGAAACACCATATATTTT.

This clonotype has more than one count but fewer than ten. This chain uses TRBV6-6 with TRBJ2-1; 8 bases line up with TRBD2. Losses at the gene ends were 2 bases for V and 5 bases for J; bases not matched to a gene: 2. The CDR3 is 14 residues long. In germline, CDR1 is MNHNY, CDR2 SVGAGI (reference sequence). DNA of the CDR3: TGTGCCAGCAGTTACCCACTAGCGGACAATGAGCAGTTCTTC. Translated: CASSYPLADNEQFF.

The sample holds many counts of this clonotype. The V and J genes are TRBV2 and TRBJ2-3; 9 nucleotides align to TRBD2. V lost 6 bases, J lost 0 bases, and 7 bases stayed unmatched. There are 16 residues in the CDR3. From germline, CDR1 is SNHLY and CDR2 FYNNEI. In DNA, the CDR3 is TGTGCCAGCAGGCCTAGCGGGGATACTAGCACAGATACGCAGTATTTT. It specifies CASRPSGDTSTDTQYF.

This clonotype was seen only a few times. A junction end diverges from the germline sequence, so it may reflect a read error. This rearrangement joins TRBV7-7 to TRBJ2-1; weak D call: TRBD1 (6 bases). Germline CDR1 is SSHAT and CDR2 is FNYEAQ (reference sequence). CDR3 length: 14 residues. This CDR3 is CASSLGGYYNEQFF. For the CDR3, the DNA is TGTGCTAGCAGCTTAGGGGGTTACTACAATGAGCAGTTCTTC.

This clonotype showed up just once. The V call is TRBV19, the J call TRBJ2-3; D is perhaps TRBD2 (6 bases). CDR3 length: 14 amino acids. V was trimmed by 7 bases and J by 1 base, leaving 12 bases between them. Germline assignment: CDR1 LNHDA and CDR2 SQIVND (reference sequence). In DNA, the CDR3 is TGTGCCAGTACTTTCATAGCGGGCACAGATACGCAGTATTTT. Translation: CASTFIAGTDTQYF.

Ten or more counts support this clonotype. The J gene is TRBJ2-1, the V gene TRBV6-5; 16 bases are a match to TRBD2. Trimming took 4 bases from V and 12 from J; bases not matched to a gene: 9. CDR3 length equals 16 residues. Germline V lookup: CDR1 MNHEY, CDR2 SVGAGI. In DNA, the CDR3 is TGTGCCAGCAGTTCACGATCCGGGACTAGCGGGGGGGGGCAGTTCTTC. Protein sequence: CASSSRSGTSGGGQFF.

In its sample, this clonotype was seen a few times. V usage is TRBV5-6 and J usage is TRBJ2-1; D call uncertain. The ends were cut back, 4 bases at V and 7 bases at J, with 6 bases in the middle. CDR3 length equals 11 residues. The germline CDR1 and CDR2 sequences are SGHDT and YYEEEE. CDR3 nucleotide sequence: TGTGCCAGCAGCCACAGTAATGAGCAGTTCTTC. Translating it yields CASSHSNEQFF.

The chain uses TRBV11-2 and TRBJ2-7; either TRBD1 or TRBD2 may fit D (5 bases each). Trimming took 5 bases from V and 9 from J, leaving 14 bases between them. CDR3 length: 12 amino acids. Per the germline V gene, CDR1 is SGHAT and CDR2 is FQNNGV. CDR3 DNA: TGTGCCAGCAGCCCGGGACCGAACGGGCAGTACTTC. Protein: CASSPGPNGQYF.

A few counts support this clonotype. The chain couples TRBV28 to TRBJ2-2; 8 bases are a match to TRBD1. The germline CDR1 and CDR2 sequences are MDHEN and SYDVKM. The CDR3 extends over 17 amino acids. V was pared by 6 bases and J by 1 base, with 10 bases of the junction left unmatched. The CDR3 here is CASSRPSGQVNTGELFF. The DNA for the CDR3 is TGTGCCAGCAGCCGCCCCTCGGGACAGGTGAACACCGGGGAGCTGTTTTTT. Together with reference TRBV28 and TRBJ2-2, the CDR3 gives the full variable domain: DVKVTQSSRYLVKRTGEKVFLECVQDMDHENMFWYRQDPGLGLRLIYFSYDVKMKEKGDIPEGYSVSREKKERFSLILESASTNQTSMYLCASSRPSGQVNTGELFFGEGSRLTVL.

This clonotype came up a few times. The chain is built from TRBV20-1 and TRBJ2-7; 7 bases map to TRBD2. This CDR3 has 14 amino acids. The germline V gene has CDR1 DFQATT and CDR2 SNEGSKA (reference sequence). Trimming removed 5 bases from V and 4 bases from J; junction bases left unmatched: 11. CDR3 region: CSAGGVSGVYEQYF. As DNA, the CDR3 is TGCAGTGCTGGAGGGGTGAGCGGGGTATACGAGCAGTACTTC.